This TCR beta chain was obtained from a study of blood T cells in healthy people across ages. Broader study findings: Age advanced and TCR beta diversity per million T cells fell, roughly linearly.

Caucasian, healthy and from Russia, the donors were aged between about 6 and 100. Each sample provided at least 6 micrograms of extracted total RNA. Combining a sample-barcoded 5' primer with a J-beta primer mix, a second PCR ran for roughly 6 to 12 cycles. Every sample returned 2.5 million or more CDR3-containing paired-end reads. Using its own MiXCR run on the 5' RACE reads, TCRdb lists one record per CDR3 protein. In the table there are over 1,200,000 distinct CDR3 sequences, around 55% of which are singletons. Between the trimmed V and J ends, which lost 4 bases and 3 bases, there was a span of 12 bases. CDR3 size: 14 residues. Germline-derived CDR1 and CDR2 are SGHDT and YYEEEE. This clonotype turned up a few times. The target antigen is unknown.

The specimen sequenced was blood. The receptor comes from a man between 18 and 29 years old in good health. This chain uses TRBV5-6 with TRBJ2-3; perhaps D is TRBD1 or TRBD2 (5 bases each). CDR3 nucleotides: TGTGCCAGCAGCCGACCTGAGGGGACAGATACGCAGTATTTT. Residues: CASSRPEGTDTQYF.